This record concerns one T cell receptor beta chain sequence. Its target is unknown. This sample stems from a study of cytomegalovirus exposure and HLA in healthy donors. 60 Vbeta and 13 Jbeta primers were used in PCR. This table comes from immunoSEQ multiplex PCR, and its TCRdb copy is limited to in-frame clones, with some not included. The data show some 54,000 clones, 75% to 85% seen once. V was clipped by 5 bases and J by 7 bases; unmatched bases: 7. This CDR3 has 15 residues. The germline gives CDR1 MNHEY, CDR2 SMNVEV (reference sequence). Study conclusions and caveats: Among TCR beta chains, those listed as cytomegalovirus-associated numbered around 160. Presence/absence analyses assumed roughly uniform sequencing depth across donors, which may not hold. When a later analysis was performed, an Asian-associated ancestry cluster reportedly had fewer N-insertions than the roughly 700-donor mean.

The chain combines TRBV27 with TRBJ1-5; 11 bases are shared with TRBD1. Material for sequencing was PBMCs. The clonotype comes from a male donor in good health and CMV-seronegative. The CDR3 here is CASSALGQGAQPQHF. In DNA, the CDR3 is TGTGCCAGCAGTGCCCTCGGACAGGGGGCCCAGCCCCAGCATTTT.